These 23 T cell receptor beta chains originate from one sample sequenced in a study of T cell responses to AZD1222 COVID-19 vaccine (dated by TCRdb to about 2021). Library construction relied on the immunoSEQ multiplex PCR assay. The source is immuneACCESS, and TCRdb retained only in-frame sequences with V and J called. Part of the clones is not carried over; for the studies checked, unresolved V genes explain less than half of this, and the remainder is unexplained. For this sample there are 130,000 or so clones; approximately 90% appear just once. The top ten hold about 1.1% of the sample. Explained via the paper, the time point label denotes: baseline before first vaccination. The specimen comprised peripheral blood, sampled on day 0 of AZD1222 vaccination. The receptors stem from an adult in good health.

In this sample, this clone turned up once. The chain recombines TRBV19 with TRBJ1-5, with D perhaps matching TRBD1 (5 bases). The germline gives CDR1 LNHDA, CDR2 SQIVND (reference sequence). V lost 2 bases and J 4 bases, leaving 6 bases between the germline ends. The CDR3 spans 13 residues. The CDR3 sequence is CASSIHRNQPQHF. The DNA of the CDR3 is TGTGCCAGTAGTATACACAGGAATCAGCCCCAGCATTTT.

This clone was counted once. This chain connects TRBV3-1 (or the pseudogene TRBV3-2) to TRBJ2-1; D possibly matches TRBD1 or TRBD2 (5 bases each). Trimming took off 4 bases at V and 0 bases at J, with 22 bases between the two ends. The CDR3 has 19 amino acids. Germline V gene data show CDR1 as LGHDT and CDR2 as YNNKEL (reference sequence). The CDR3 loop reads CASSRRPNTGPSSYNEQFF. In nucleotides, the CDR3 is TGTGCCAGCAGCCGACGACCTAACACGGGGCCAAGCTCCTACAATGAGCAGTTCTTC.

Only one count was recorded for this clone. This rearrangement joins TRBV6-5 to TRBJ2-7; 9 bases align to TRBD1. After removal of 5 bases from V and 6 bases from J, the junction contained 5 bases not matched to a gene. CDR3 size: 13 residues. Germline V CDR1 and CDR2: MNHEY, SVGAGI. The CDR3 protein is CASSQTGGGEQYF. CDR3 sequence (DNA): TGTGCCAGCAGTCAGACAGGGGGTGGCGAGCAGTACTTC.

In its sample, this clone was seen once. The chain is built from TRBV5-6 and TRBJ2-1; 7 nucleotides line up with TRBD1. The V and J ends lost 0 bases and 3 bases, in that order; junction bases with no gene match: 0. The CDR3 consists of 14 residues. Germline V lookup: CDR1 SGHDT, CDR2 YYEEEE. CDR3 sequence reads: CASSLGDSYNEQFF. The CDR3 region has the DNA TGTGCCAGCAGCTTGGGGGACAGCTACAATGAGCAGTTCTTC.

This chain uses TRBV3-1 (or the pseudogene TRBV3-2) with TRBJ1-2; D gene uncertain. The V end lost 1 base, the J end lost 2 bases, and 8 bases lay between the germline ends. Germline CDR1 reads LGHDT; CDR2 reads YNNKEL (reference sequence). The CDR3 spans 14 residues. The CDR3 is CASSQAAGNYGYTF. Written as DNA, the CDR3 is TGTGCCAGCAGCCAAGCGGCGGGAAACTATGGCTACACCTTC.

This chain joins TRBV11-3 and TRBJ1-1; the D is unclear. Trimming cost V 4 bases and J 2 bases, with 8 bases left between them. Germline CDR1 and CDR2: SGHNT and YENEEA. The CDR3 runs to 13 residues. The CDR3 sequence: CASSSTANTEAFF. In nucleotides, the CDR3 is TGTGCCAGCAGCTCAACAGCTAACACTGAAGCTTTCTTT.

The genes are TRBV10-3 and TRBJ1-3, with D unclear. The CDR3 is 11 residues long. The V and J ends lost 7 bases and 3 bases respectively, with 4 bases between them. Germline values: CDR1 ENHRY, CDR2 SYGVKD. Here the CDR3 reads CAINDGNTIYF. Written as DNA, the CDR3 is TGTGCCATCAACGATGGAAACACCATATATTTT.

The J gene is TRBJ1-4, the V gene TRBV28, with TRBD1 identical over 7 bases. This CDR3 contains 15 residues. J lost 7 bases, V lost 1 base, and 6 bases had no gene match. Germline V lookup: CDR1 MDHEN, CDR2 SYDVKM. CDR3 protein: CASSLLGTVGEKLFF. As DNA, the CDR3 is TGTGCCAGCAGTTTATTAGGGACAGTAGGTGAAAAACTGTTTTTT.

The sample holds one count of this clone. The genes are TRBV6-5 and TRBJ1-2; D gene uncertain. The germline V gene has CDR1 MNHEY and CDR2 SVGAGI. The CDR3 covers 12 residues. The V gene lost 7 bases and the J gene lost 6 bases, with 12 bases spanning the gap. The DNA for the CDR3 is TGTGCCAGCACCTCCTGGGAGAATGGCTACACCTTC. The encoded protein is CASTSWENGYTF.

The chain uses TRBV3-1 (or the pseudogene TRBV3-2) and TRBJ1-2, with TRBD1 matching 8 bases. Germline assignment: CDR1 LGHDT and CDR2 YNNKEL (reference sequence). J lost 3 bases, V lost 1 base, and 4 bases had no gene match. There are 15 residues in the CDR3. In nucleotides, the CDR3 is TGTGCCAGCAGCCAAGGGTACAGGGGGGACTATGGCTACACCTTC. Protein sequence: CASSQGYRGDYGYTF.

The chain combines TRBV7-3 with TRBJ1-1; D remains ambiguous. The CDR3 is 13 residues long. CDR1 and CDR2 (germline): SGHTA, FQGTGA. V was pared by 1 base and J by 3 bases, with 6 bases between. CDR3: CASSLMADTEAFF. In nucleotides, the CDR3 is TGTGCCAGCAGCTTAATGGCGGACACTGAAGCTTTCTTT.

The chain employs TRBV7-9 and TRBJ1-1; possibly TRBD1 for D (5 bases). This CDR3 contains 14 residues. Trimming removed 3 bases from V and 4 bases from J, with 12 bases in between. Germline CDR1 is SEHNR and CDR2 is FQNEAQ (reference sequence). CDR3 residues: CASSFQGGSTEAFF. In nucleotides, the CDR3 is TGTGCCAGCAGCTTCCAGGGCGGGAGCACTGAAGCTTTCTTT.

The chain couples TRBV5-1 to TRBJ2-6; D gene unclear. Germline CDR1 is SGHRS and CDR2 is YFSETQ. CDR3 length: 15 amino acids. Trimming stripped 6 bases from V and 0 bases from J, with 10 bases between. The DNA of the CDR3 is TGCGCCAGCAAGAGAGGTTTCTCTGGGGCCAACGTCCTGACTTTC. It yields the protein CASKRGFSGANVLTF.

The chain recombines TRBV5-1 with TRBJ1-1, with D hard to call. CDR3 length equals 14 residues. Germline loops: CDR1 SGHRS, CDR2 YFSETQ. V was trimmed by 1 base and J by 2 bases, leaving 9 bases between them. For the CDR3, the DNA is TGCGCCAGCAGCTTGTCAGGAACCAACACTGAAGCTTTCTTT. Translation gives CASSLSGTNTEAFF.

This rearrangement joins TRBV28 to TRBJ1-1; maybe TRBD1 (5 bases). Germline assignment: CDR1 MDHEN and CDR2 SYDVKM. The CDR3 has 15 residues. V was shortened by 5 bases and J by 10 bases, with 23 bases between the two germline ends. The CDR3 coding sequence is TGTGCCAGCAGTCCCCCCGGGACTTGGTTCATTGGAGCTTTCTTT. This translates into CASSPPGTWFIGAFF.

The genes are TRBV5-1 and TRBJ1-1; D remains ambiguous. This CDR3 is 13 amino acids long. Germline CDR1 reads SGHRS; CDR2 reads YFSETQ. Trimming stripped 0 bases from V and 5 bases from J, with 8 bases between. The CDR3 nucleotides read TGCGCCAGCAGCTTGGCTGGGTTTACTGAAGCTTTCTTT. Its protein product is CASSLAGFTEAFF. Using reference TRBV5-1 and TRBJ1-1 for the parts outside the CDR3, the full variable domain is KAGVTQTPRYLIKTRGQQVTLSCSPISGHRSVSWYQQTPGQGLQFLFEYFSETQRNKGNFPGRFSGRQFSNSRSEMNVSTLELGDSALYLCASSLAGFTEAFFGQGTRLTVV.

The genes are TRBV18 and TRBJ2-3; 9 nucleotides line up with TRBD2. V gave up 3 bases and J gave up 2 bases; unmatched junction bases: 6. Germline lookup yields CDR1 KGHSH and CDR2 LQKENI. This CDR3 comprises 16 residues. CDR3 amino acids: CASSPNLAGPTDTQYF. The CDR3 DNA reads TGTGCCAGCTCACCGAACCTAGCGGGGCCCACAGATACGCAGTATTTT.

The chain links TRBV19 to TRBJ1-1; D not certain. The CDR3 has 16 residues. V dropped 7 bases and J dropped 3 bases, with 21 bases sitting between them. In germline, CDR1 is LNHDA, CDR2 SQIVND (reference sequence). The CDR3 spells CASTRGTAGGYTEAFF. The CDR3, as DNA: TGTGCCAGTACCCGAGGTACAGCGGGAGGATACACTGAAGCTTTCTTT.

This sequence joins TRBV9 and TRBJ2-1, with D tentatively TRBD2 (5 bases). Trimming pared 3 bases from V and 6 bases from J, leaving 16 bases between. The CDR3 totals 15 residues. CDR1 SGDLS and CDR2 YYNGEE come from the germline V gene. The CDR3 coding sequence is TGTGCCAGCAGCGGGAGGACTGGCTACGGCAATGAGCAGTTCTTC. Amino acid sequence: CASSGRTGYGNEQFF.

CDR3 nucleotide sequence: TGTGCCAGCAGCTTGGGGCGGGAGAGTGTAAATGAGCAGTTCTTC. Its translation: CASSLGRESVNEQFF. The rearrangement joins TRBV5-8 to TRBJ2-1, with 7 nucleotides matching TRBD2. Germline V gives CDR1 SGHTS, CDR2 YDEGEE. The CDR3 contains 15 residues. V was pared by 0 bases and J by 7 bases, with 7 bases of the junction left unmatched.

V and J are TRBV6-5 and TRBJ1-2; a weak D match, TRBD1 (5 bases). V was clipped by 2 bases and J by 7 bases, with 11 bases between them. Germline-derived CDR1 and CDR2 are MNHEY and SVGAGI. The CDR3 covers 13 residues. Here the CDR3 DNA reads TGTGCCAGCAGTTACAAGGGGCTGGGTGGCTACACCTTC. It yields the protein CASSYKGLGGYTF.

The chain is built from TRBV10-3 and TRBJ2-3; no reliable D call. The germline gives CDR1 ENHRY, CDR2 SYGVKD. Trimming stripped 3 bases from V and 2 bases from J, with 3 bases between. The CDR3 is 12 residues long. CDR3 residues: CAISETTDTQYF. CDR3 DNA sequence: TGTGCCATCAGTGAAACCACAGATACGCAGTATTTT.

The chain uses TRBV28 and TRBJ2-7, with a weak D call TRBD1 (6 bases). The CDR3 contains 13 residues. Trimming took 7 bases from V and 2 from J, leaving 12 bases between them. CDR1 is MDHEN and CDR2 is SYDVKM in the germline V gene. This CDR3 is CASTTTGTYEQYF. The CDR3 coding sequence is TGTGCCAGCACTACAACAGGGACCTACGAGCAGTACTTC.